What follows is one T cell receptor (beta chain) and its context. The CDR3 has 17 amino acids. Looked up from germline, CDR1 is MGHRA and CDR2 is YSYEKL. V lost 0 bases, J lost 3 bases, and 16 bases lay in between. This sample is part of a study of blood T cell repertoires in COVID-19. The overall study: From the United States, Italy and Spain came samples of acute and convalescent COVID-19. T cells, B-cell-depleted T cells, or PBMCs provided the cDNA or gDNA that served as material.

Authors' analysis steps: How many nucleated cells were present was estimated from reference gene primer amplification. Measured with immunoSEQ multiplex PCR; TCRdb has only the in-frame clones, and not every one. For V, J and clone size, that table is used; D and trimming come from the DNA. The table includes 60,000 to 65,000 clones, about nine tenths detected once. Sequencing input: peripheral blood. The sequence was collected from a human donor with active COVID-19. The donor label of this sample is uncertain. V and J are TRBV4-1 and TRBJ2-3; a weak D match, TRBD2 (6 bases). The chain's CDR3 is CASSQDRTSLGTDTQYF. The CDR3 region has the DNA TGCGCCAGCAGCCAAGATAGAACTAGCCTAGGGACAGATACGCAGTATTTT.